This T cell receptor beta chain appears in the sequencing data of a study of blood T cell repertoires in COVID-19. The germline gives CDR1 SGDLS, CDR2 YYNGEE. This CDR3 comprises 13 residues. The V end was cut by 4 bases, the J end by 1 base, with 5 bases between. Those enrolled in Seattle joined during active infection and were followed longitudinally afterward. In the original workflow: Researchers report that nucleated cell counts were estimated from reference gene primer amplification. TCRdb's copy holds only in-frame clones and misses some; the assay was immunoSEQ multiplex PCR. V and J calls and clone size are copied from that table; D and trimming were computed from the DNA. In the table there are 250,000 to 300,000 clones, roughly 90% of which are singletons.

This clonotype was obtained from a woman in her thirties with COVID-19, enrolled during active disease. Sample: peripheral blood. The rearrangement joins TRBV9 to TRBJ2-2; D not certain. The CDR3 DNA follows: TGTGCCAGCAGCTTCGGGAACACCGGGGAGCTGTTTTTT. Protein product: CASSFGNTGELFF.